The present T cell receptor (beta chain) was sequenced within a study of cytomegalovirus exposure and HLA in healthy donors (dated by TCRdb to the late 2010s). For the study in its entirety: A later analysis indicated that the 95 to 150 validation repertoires were generated on the platform also employed for the approximately 700 repertoires of the first cohort. The study aimed to test whether cataloging public T cell receptors could reveal signatures of past pathogen exposure. Along with the approximately 670-subject first cohort, a separate validation cohort of 120 different subjects was used. The study combined high-throughput TCR immunosequencing, statistical association of individual TCRs with disease status, and machine learning to predict cytomegalovirus infection status. On the study overall, not on this receptor specifically: The study listed 164 TCR beta chains as associated with cytomegalovirus. Cytomegalovirus status was reported to be diagnosed by the classifier with high specificity and sensitivity in both the original and validation cohorts. The authors suggested that the approach could potentially be extended to other disease states and immunological phenotypes. Of the cluster scores, 85% to 95% were above 0 in a later analysis, which found that TCRs clustered in the first cohort also tended to co-occur in the roughly 130 validation repertoires. Across donors, most TCR sequences were observed very rarely, whereas some public TCRs were present in many individuals. A later analysis had no HLA typing for the validation cohort, so co-occurrence there was scored across all 120 repertoires. In vitro tests confirmed that three of the cytomegalovirus-associated TCR beta chains recognize cytomegalovirus antigens.

Inclusive of the bounding cysteine and phenylalanine, the CDR3 is 16 residues long. Only CDR3 DNA remains: 48 bases, in frame from the first base. V ends up 7 bases short and J 5 bases short, with an unmatched junction base count of 16. Via the germline V gene (reference sequence), CDR1 is SSHAT and CDR2 FNYEAQ. Libraries were prepared through the immunoSEQ multiplex PCR assay. The authors processed their data as follows. A statistical classification framework was built to diagnose cytomegalovirus status from the catalog of TCR beta chain sequences. TCRdb obtained this table from immuneACCESS and retained in-frame rearrangements with V and J assigned. These tables miss some clones; where compared with another copy, unresolved V genes account for less than half of the shortfall, and the remainder is unexplained. V and J calls and clone size are given by that table; D and trimming were obtained from the DNA. The sample table shows some 310,000 clones, and 88% are seen once. The biggest ten clones account for around 0.88% of the sample.

As regards this clone: The clone's antigen remains unknown. No base quality values were provided; no much bigger clone lies one nucleotide off.

The donors were included in the validation cohort of over a hundred subjects, a group kept apart from the roughly 700-subject first cohort. Sample: PBMCs. The chain was built from TRBV7-7 and TRBJ1-2, with 7 junctional bases fitting TRBD1. This clonotype originated in a man aged 25 to 45 in good health and CMV-seronegative. The DNA is as follows: TGTGCCAGCACCCCCTCTCCCGGGACAGATCCTTATGGCTACACCTTC. It specifies CASTPSPGTDPYGYTF.